This T cell receptor (beta chain) was recovered during a study of shared clonotypes between healthy human individuals. Deep was the level at which the assay was run. How the authors handled the data: As immunoSEQ supplied junction-only sequences (without quality scores), filtering differed. The data were produced by immunoSEQ multiplex PCR, yet TCRdb's version contains in-frame clones alone and is incomplete. V, J and clone size are taken as reported in that table, and D and trimming were inferred from the DNA itself. The sample has a few hundred thousand clones; around three quarters are singletons. A word on this clone: Its antigen is unknown.

Study results and limitations: Donor clonotype sharing was expected to depend on sequencing depth. Few donors restricted represented genetic and exposure-history diversity.

This CDR3 is built from 15 residues. V shed 2 bases and J shed 2 bases, with 13 bases lying between them. Germline V gives CDR1 MNHNY, CDR2 SVGAGI (reference sequence). This receptor was identified in a woman aged 40 to 50 in good health. Some clones in this sample may be carry-over from other donors' samples. J is TRBJ2-7 and V is TRBV6-6, with D possibly being TRBD2 (5 bases). Material for sequencing was PBMCs. The CDR3, as DNA: TGTGCCAGCAGTTACCCAGAGGGAGCGGCCTACGAGCAGTACTTC. It translates to CASSYPEGAAYEQYF.